The 15 T cell receptor beta chains below all came from one sample that was sequenced in a study of blood T cells in healthy people across ages. Sample-barcoded 5' priming and a J-beta primer mix drove a second PCR of about 7 to 11 cycles. TCRdb processed the 5' RACE reads anew with MiXCR; each CDR3 protein has one entry. The repertoire holds 1.5 million to 2 million distinct CDR3 sequences, with 28% as singletons. The sample consisted of blood. These receptors originate from a woman in her 30s in good health.

The chain links TRBV2 to TRBJ2-5; 9 positions match TRBD2. CDR1 SNHLY and CDR2 FYNNEI come from the germline V gene. CDR3 length: 15 residues. J lost 2 bases, V lost 4 bases, and 5 bases had no gene match. The CDR3 nucleotides read TGTGCCAGCAGTGTCCAGCGGGGGGCTCAAGAGACCCAGTACTTC. This translates into CASSVQRGAQETQYF.

In its sample, this clonotype was seen many times. V is TRBV7-9 and J is TRBJ2-7; TRBD2 agrees at 8 bases. Trimming cost V 5 bases and J 2 bases; bases outside gene matches: 8. This CDR3 is built from 15 residues. Looked up from germline, CDR1 is SEHNR and CDR2 is FQNEAQ (reference sequence). The CDR3: CASSPGGGLAYEQYF. CDR3 nucleotide sequence: TGTGCCAGCAGCCCGGGGGGGGGACTAGCCTACGAGCAGTACTTC.

In regard to this clonotype: One junction end disagrees with the germline gene, perhaps due to a read error. The chain recombines TRBV20-1 with TRBJ1-2; possible D gene TRBD1, 5 bases. Germline V CDR1 and CDR2: DFQATT, SNEGSKA (reference sequence). There are 11 residues in the CDR3. CDR3 region: CSGAGGYDYTF. The CDR3 nucleotides read TGCAGTGGCGCCGGGGGGTATGACTACACCTTC.

This clonotype appeared a few times. The rearrangement joins TRBV7-2 to TRBJ1-1; the match to TRBD1 covers 7 bases. The junction had 4 bases not matched to a gene; V was cut back by 3 bases and J by 0 bases. The CDR3 is 15 residues long. Germline lookup yields CDR1 SGHTA and CDR2 FQGNSA. The CDR3 is CASSLTGSMNTEAFF. CDR3 bases: TGTGCCAGCAGCTTGACAGGGAGTATGAACACTGAAGCTTTCTTT.

There are many counts of this clonotype. The rearrangement uses TRBV2 and TRBJ2-7; no reliable D call. Germline V gene lookup returns CDR1 SNHLY and CDR2 FYNNEI. The CDR3 runs to 10 residues. V lost 3 bases to trimming and J lost 6 bases, with 3 bases between them. The CDR3 bases are TGTGCCAGCAGTGAGAGCGAGCAGTACTTC. Encoded protein: CASSESEQYF.

CDR3 bases: TGCAGTGCCATCTTAGCGGACAATGAGCAGTTCTTC. Translation: CSAILADNEQFF. The V call is TRBV20-1, the J call TRBJ2-1; D may be TRBD2 (6 bases). The CDR3 length is 12 residues. From germline, CDR1 is DFQATT and CDR2 SNEGSKA (reference sequence). Trimming removed 6 bases from V and 5 bases from J, with 11 bases in between.

J is TRBJ2-7 and V is TRBV30; a possible D gene is TRBD1 (6 bases). This CDR3 comprises 12 residues. Between the trimmed V and J ends, which lost 3 bases and 9 bases, there was a span of 15 bases. Germline V gene sequence: CDR1 GTSNPN, CDR2 SVGIG (reference sequence). For the CDR3, the DNA is TGTGCCTGGAGGCTGGGGGCCTATGGGCAGTACTTC. Translating gives CAWRLGAYGQYF.

To note about this clonotype: The junction and the germline gene differ at one end; a read error may be behind it. The chain carries TRBV5-6 and TRBJ2-1; D gene uncertain. In germline, CDR1 is SGHDT, CDR2 YYEEEE. CDR3 length: 15 amino acids. Here the CDR3 DNA reads TGTGCCAACAGCTTTTTGAAGCTGGGTTACAATGAGCAGTTCTTC. Translated: CANSFLKLGYNEQFF.

The chain has TRBV15 and TRBJ1-2; the D gene is possibly TRBD1 (6 bases). Germline-derived CDR1 and CDR2 are LNHNV and YYDKDF (reference sequence). Trimming pared 3 bases from V and 4 bases from J, leaving 15 bases between. The CDR3 is made up of 15 amino acids. The CDR3 loop is CATSSPDRLLYGYTF. DNA for the CDR3: TGTGCCACCAGCAGTCCCGACAGGCTCCTCTATGGCTACACCTTC.

This clonotype was picked up a small number of times. V gene TRBV7-2 combines with J gene TRBJ1-1, with 8 bases fitting TRBD1. There are 14 residues in the CDR3. V gave up 5 bases and J gave up 5 bases; unmatched junction bases: 7. In germline, CDR1 is SGHTA, CDR2 FQGNSA. This chain's CDR3 is CASSPTRGHTEAFF. The DNA of the CDR3 is TGTGCCAGCAGCCCAACCAGGGGGCATACTGAAGCTTTCTTT.

This chain links TRBV5-5 with TRBJ2-7, with D unclear. The germline V gene has CDR1 SGHKS and CDR2 YYEKEE (reference sequence). Between the trimmed V and J ends, which lost 0 bases and 0 bases, there was a span of 16 bases. The CDR3 runs to 17 residues. This CDR3 reads CASSLVPVTASSYEQYF. The CDR3, as DNA: TGTGCCAGCAGCTTGGTCCCCGTCACAGCGAGCTCCTACGAGCAGTACTTC.

The V call is TRBV5-5, the J call TRBJ1-2; D may be TRBD1 (5 bases). V was trimmed by 4 bases and J by 4 bases, leaving 23 bases between them. The length of the CDR3 is 17 residues. Germline values: CDR1 SGHKS, CDR2 YYEKEE (reference sequence). DNA of the CDR3: TGTGCCAGCAGCCTCTCCCCCCTCGTTGGGCAGGGCTATGGCTACACCTTC. Its translation: CASSLSPLVGQGYGYTF.

This sequence joins TRBV20-1 and TRBJ1-1, with 8 bases lining up with TRBD1. With 3 bases clipped from V and 4 bases from J, the junction kept 4 bases outside the gene matches. This CDR3 has 13 residues. The germline V gene encodes CDR1 DFQATT and CDR2 SNEGSKA (reference sequence). This CDR3 reads CSARLTGGTEAFF. DNA for the CDR3: TGCAGTGCTAGGCTAACAGGGGGCACTGAAGCTTTCTTT.

About this clonotype: One end of the junction varies from germline; a read error may be responsible. The V and J genes are TRBV7-9 and TRBJ2-1, with TRBD2 matching over 13 bases. CDR1 and CDR2 (germline): SEHNR, FQNEAQ (reference sequence). CDR3 length equals 15 residues. Here the CDR3 reads CASSTGTSGNNKQFF. The CDR3 DNA reads TGTGCCAGCAGCACCGGGACTAGCGGGAACAATAAGCAGTTCTTC. The entire variable domain, with the rest obtained from reference TRBV7-9 and TRBJ2-1, is as follows: DTGVSQNPRHKITKRGQNVTFRCDPISEHNRLYWYRQTLGQGPEFLTYFQNEAQLEKSRLLSDRFSAERPKGSFSTLEIQRTEQGDSAMYLCASSTGTSGNNKQFFGPGTRLTVL.

The rearrangement joins TRBV30 to TRBJ1-2; no reliable D call. V was cut by 8 bases and J by 2 bases, with 15 bases left in between. The CDR3 runs to 13 residues. Germline V gives CDR1 GTSNPN, CDR2 SVGIG (reference sequence). CDR3 residues: CATQPGRNYGYTF. CDR3 coding DNA: TGTGCCACTCAACCTGGCAGAAACTATGGCTACACCTTC.